Sequencing of this T cell receptor beta chain was carried out in a study of T cell responses to AZD1222 COVID-19 vaccine. Here immunoSEQ multiplex PCR was the method, and the copy in TCRdb shows in-frame clones only, minus some. The table has about 110,000 clones, more than 70% seen once. Per germline, CDR1 SGHTA and CDR2 FQGNSA. Trimming removed 3 bases at V and 4 bases at J, with 10 bases between. The CDR3 contains 15 residues. Findings and limits, study-wide: Spike-specific TCR breadth and depth grew following two AZD1222 doses. Baseline testing showed seropositivity in only six AZD1222 recipients.

Worth noting for this clone: What it binds is not known.

The material sequenced was peripheral blood, taken on day 0 of AZD1222 vaccination. The J gene is TRBJ1-6, the V gene TRBV7-2; D perhaps matches TRBD1 (5 bases). This receptor was taken from an adult in good health. The CDR3 coding sequence is TGTGCCAGCAGCTTGGGGACCCCGTATAATTCACCCCTCCACTTT. This codes for CASSLGTPYNSPLHF.